This TCR beta chain was found in a study of T cell repertoires in cytomegalovirus infection. Study-wide points: Across the ex vivo response, the dominant clonotypes were HLA-C-restricted CMV-specific TCR beta clonotypes.

A note on this clonotype: Its target is not known.

TCRdb reprocessed the reads via MiXCR and lists one record per CDR3 protein. The table includes 300,000 or so distinct CDR3 sequences, just under 25% detected once. This CDR3 has 16 amino acids. The trim removed 1 base at V and 8 bases at J, leaving 8 bases unmatched. The genes are TRBV12-3 or TRBV12-4 and TRBJ2-1; the match to TRBD2 covers 10 bases. This sequence originates from a human donor in good health (CMV status not recorded). Some clones in this sample may be carry-over from other donors' samples. Here the sequenced sample was cultured PBMCs, taken from culture after CMV antigen stimulation. The CDR3 DNA is TGTGCCAGCAGTTTAGGAGTCCCGGGACTAGCGCATGAGCAGTTCTTC. Its translation: CASSLGVPGLAHEQFF.